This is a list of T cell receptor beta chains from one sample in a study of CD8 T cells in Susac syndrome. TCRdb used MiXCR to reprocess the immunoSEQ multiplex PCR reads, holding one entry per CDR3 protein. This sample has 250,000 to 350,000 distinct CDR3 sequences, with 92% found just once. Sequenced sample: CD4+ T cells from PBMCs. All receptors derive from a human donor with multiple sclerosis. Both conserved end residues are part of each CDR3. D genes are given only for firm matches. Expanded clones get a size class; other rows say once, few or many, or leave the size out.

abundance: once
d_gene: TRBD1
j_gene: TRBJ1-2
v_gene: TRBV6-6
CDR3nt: TGTGCCAGCACGCGCTGGACAGGGGGAGACTATGGCTACACCTTC
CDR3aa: CASTRWTGGDYGYTF

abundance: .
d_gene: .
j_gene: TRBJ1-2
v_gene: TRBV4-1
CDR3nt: TGCGCCAGCAGCCAAGGGCCCCCGGGGGGTCAGCGCGGCTACACCTTC
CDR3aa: CASSQGPPGGQRGYTF

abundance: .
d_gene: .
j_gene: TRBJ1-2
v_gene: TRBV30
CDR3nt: TGTGCCTGGAGTCGGCCTTTGGACAGCTTGAACTATGGCTACACCTTC
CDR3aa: CAWSRPLDSLNYGYTF

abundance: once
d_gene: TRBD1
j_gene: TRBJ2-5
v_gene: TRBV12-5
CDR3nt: TGTGCTAGTGGTAACGACAGGGGATGGGACCAAGAGACCCAGTACTTC
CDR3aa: CASGNDRGWDQETQYF

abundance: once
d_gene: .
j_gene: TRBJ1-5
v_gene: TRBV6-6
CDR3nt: TGTGCCAGCAGTTACTCCCCCCGGAGCAATCAGCCCCAGCATTTT
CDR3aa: CASSYSPRSNQPQHF

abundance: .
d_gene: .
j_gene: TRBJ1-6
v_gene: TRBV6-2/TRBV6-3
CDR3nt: TGTGCCAGCACTTCCCATAGGAATTCACCCCTCCACTTT
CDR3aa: CASTSHRNSPLHF

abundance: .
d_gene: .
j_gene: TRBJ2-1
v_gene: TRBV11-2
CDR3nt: TGTGCCAGCAGTCTGGGGGCAACCTACAATGAGCAGTTCTTC
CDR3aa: CASSLGATYNEQFF

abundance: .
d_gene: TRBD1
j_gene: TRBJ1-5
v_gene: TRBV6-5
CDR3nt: TGTGCCAGCAGTACCAGGGGGGCACAGCCCCAGCATTTT
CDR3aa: CASSTRGAQPQHF

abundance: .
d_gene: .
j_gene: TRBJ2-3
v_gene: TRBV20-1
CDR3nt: TGCAGTGCTAGGAGCCCAGGGGCGAGCACAGATACGCAGTATTTT
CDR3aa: CSARSPGASTDTQYF

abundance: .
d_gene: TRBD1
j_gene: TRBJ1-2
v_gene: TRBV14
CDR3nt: TGTGCCAGCAGCCAAGTAACAGGGGCGAACTATGGCTACACCTTC
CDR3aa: CASSQVTGANYGYTF

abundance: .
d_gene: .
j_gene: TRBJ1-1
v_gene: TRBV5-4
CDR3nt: TGTGCCAGCAGCTTGTCGGTGGGGCGGGCCCTCGGGACTGAAGCTTTCTTT
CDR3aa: CASSLSVGRALGTEAFF

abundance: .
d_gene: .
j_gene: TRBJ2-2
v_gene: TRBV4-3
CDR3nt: TGCGCCAGCAGCGCCCAGCACAGCGGCACCGGGGAGCTGTTTTTT
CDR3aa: CASSAQHSGTGELFF

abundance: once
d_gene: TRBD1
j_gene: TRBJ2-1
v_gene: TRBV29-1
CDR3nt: TGCAGCGTATCCGGGACAGGGAATTACCTGAGCTCCTACAATGAGCAGTTCTTC
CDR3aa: CSVSGTGNYLSSYNEQFF

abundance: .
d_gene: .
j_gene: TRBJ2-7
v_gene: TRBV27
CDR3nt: TGTGCCAGCACCTCTCGGTCGTGGGGGGCTGGGGGGATTAAGCTCGAGCAGTACTTC
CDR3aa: CASTSRSWGAGGIKLEQYF

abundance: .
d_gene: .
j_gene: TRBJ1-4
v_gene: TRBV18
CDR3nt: TGTGCCAGCTCACCAGAGGGCCCAACTAATGAAAAACTGTTTTTT
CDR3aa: CASSPEGPTNEKLFF

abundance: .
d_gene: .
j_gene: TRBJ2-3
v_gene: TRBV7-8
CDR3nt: TGTGCCAGCAGCCGAAATCGACAGGTTATCGGTACGCAGTATTTT
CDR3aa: CASSRNRQVIGTQYF

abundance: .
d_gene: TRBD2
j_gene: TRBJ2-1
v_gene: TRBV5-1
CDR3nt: TGCGCCAGCAGCCTCCGGACTAGCGGGAGGTTTGAGGCTGAGCAGTTCTTC
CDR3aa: CASSLRTSGRFEAEQFF

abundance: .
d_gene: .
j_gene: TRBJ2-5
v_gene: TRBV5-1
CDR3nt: TGCGCCAGCAGCCTTGGGGCTAGCCCTCAAGAGACCCAGTACTTC
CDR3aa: CASSLGASPQETQYF

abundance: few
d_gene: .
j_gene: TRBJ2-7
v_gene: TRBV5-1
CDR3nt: TGCGCCAGCAGCTTGGAAACAGGGCCTTTTTACGAGCAGTACTTC
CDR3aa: CASSLETGPFYEQYF

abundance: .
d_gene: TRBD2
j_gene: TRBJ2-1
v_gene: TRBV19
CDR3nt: TGTGCCAGTAGTTCCCGCGTAATAGCGGGAGGGCCCGGCGAGCAGTTCTTC
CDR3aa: CASSSRVIAGGPGEQFF

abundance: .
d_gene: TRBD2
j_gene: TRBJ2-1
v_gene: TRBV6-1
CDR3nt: TGTGCCAGCAGTGGCCCTAGCGGGGGGGCCCGGACCGATGAGCAGTTCTTC
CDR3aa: CASSGPSGGARTDEQFF

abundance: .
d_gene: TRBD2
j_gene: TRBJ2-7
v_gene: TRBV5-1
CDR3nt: TGCGCCAGCAGCTTCGAACCGCGGGGGTCGACGTACGAGCAGTACTTC
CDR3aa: CASSFEPRGSTYEQYF

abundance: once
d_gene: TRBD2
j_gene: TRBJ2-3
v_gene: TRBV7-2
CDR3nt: TGTGCCAGCAGCTTAGCGGGAGGGTGGAGCACAGATACGCAGTATTTT
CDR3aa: CASSLAGGWSTDTQYF

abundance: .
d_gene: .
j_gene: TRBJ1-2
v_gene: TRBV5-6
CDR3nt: TGTGCCAGCAGCTTGGGGCCGGGGGCCGGTGGCTACACCTTC
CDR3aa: CASSLGPGAGGYTF

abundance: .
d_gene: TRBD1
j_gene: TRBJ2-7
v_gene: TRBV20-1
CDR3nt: TGCAGTGCTAGTGGTGGACAGGGGGTCTACGAGCAGTACTTC
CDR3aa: CSASGGQGVYEQYF

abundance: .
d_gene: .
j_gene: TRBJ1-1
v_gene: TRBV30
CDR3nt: TGTGCCTGGAGTGTTACTTCGGGGGACACTGAAGCTTTCTTT
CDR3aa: CAWSVTSGDTEAFF

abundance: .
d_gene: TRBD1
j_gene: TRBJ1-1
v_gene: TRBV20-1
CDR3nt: TGCAGTGCTAGGGTCAGAATGGCAGGGGGCACTGAAGCTTTCTTT
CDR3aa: CSARVRMAGGTEAFF

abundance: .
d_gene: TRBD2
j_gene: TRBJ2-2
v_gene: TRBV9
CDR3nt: TGTGCCAGCAGCGTCGGGACTAGCGGGAGCGGGGAGCTGTTTTTT
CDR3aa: CASSVGTSGSGELFF

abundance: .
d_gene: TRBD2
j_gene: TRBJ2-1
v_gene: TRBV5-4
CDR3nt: TGTGCCAGCAGCCCTGGCGGGACTAGCGGGTCCGTTGAGCAGTTCTTC
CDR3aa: CASSPGGTSGSVEQFF

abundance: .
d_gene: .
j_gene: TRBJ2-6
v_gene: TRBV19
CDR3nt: TGTGCCACTAGACTCCCGGACTCTGGGGCCAACGTCCTGACTTTC
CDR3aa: CATRLPDSGANVLTF

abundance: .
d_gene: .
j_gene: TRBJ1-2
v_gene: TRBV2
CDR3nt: TGTGCCAGTTCCCTGGAGCAGGGAAACTATGGCTACACCTTC
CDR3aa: CASSLEQGNYGYTF

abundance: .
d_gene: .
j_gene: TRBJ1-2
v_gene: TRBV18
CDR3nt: TGTGCCAGCTCACCACGTGAGGAGTATGGCTACACCTTC
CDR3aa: CASSPREEYGYTF

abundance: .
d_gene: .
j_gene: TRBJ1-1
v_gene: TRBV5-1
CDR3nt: TGCGCCAGCAGCTTGGGGCGGGGGCCAGCTTTCTTT
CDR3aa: CASSLGRGPAFF

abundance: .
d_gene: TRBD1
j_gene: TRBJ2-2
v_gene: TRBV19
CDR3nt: TGTGCCAGTAGTATCGGACAGGGTTTGACCGGGGAGCTGTTTTTT
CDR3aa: CASSIGQGLTGELFF

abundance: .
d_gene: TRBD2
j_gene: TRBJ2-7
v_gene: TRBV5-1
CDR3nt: TGCGCCAGCAGCTTGGGTGCCCCGGGAGGGCGCGACGAGCAGTACTTC
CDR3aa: CASSLGAPGGRDEQYF

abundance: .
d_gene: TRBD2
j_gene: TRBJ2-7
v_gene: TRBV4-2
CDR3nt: TGTGCCAGCAGCCAAGATAAAAGCGGGGGGTTCTACGAGCAGTACTTC
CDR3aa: CASSQDKSGGFYEQYF

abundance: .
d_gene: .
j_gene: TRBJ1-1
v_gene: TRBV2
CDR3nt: TGTGCCAGCAGTTCTAGGGCCCAGGGAACTGAAGCTTTCTTT
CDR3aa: CASSSRAQGTEAFF

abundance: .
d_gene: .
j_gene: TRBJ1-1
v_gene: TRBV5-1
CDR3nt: TGCGCCAGCAGCTTGGCGGCTGAAGCTTTCTTT
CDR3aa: CASSLAAEAFF

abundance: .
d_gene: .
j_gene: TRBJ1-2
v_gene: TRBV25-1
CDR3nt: TGTGCCAGCAGTGAATACAACTCAGAAAGTTTCTATGGCTACACCTTC
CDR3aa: CASSEYNSESFYGYTF

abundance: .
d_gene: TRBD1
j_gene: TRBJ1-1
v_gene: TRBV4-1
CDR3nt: TGCGCCAGCAGCCAGGACCGGGACAGGGTCTCCCCTTCGAACACTGAAGCTTTCTTT
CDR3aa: CASSQDRDRVSPSNTEAFF

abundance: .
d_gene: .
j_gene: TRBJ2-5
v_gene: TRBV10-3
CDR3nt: TGTGCCATCAGTGGGGGGGAGACCCAGTACTTC
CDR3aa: CAISGGETQYF

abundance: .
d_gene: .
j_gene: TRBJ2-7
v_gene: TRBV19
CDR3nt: TGTGCCAGTAGTATAGGCGGGAACTACGAGCAGTACTTC
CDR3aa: CASSIGGNYEQYF

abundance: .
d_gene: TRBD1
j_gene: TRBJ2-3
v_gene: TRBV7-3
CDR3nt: TGTGCCAGCAGCTTCGGGACAGGGCTCGCAGATACGCAGTATTTT
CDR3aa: CASSFGTGLADTQYF

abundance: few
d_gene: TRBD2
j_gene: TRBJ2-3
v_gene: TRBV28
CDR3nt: TGTGCCAGCGGTCAAATCGGCGGGAGGGCCCCAGATACGCAGTATTTT
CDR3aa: CASGQIGGRAPDTQYF

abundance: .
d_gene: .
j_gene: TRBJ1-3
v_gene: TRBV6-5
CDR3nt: TGTGCCAGCAGACCAGACAGGTCCCCTGGAAACACCATATATTTT
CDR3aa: CASRPDRSPGNTIYF

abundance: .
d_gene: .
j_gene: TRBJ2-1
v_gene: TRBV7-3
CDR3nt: TGTGCCAGCAGCTTAAACGGTGGCTCCTACAATGAGCAGTTCTTC
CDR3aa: CASSLNGGSYNEQFF

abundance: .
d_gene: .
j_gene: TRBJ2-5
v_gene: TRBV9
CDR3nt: TGTGCCAGCAGCGTAGGAGGGGGGGCGCGCCAAGAGACCCAGTACTTC
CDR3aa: CASSVGGGARQETQYF

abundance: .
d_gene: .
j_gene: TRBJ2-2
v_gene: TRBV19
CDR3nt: TGTGCCAGTCGGAGGGGGCCCGAGGAGCTGTTTTTT
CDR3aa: CASRRGPEELFF

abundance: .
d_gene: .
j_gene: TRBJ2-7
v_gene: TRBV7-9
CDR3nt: TGTGCCAGCAGCCCAGGGGGGAGTAATTACGAGCAGTACTTC
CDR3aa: CASSPGGSNYEQYF

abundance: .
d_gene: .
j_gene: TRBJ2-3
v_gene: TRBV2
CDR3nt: TGTGCCAGCAGTGACGGGACCTACAATACGCAGTATTTT
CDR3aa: CASSDGTYNTQYF

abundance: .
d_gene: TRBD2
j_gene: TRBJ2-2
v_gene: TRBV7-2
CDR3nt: TGTGCCAGCAGCTTAGTTATTGCGGGACTAGTGGGGACCGGGGAGCTGTTTTTT
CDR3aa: CASSLVIAGLVGTGELFF

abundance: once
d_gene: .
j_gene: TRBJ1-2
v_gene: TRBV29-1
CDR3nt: TGCAGCGTTGAAGACAGATGGAGTCCCTATGGCTACACCTTC
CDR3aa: CSVEDRWSPYGYTF

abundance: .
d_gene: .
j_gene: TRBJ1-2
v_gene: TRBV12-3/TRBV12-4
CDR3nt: TGTGCCAGCAGTTTTGGCCTCCGAGGGGGTGGCTACACCTTC
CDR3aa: CASSFGLRGGGYTF